The rows below give T cell receptor beta chains drawn from one sample of a study of cytomegalovirus exposure and HLA in healthy donors. This table comes from immunoSEQ multiplex PCR, and its TCRdb copy is limited to in-frame clones, with some not included. The table has 130,000 to 150,000 clones, over 75% seen once; the top ten hold around 6.2%. The sample consisted of PBMCs. The source of these receptors is a man aged 30 to 45 in good health and CMV-seropositive. CDR3s include the opening cysteine and the closing phenylalanine or tryptophan. The order of the fields is CDR3 protein, CDR3 DNA, V gene, D gene, clone size, J gene. A D gene is named only where the DNA matches it firmly. Expanded clones get a size class; other rows say once, few or many, or leave the size out.

CDR3 protein: CASGLGDRGNQPQHF
CDR3 DNA: TGTGCTAGTGGTTTGGGAGACAGGGGAAATCAGCCCCAGCATTTT
V gene: TRBV12-5
D gene: TRBD1
clone size: NA
J gene: TRBJ1-5

CDR3 protein: CASSPERAYNEQFF
CDR3 DNA: TGTGCCAGCAGCCCCGAGCGGGCCTACAATGAGCAGTTCTTC
V gene: TRBV14
D gene: NA
clone size: NA
J gene: TRBJ2-1

CDR3 protein: CASSRTRDRSYNEQFF
CDR3 DNA: TGTGCCAGCAGCCGAACTCGGGACAGGTCTTACAATGAGCAGTTCTTC
V gene: TRBV28
D gene: TRBD1
clone size: NA
J gene: TRBJ2-1

CDR3 protein: CASGAGGPYNEQFF
CDR3 DNA: TGTGCCAGTGGCGCAGGAGGGCCCTACAATGAGCAGTTCTTC
V gene: TRBV19
D gene: NA
clone size: NA
J gene: TRBJ2-1

CDR3 protein: CATSRGLGNTEAFF
CDR3 DNA: TGTGCCACCAGCAGAGGACTGGGGAACACTGAAGCTTTCTTT
V gene: TRBV15
D gene: NA
clone size: NA
J gene: TRBJ1-1

CDR3 protein: CASSLVLAGGETQYF
CDR3 DNA: TGTGCCAGCAGCTTAGTTCTAGCGGGAGGAGAGACCCAGTACTTC
V gene: TRBV7-9
D gene: TRBD2
clone size: NA
J gene: TRBJ2-5

CDR3 protein: CASTGQGSYEQYF
CDR3 DNA: TGTGCCAGCACGGGACAGGGTTCTTACGAGCAGTACTTC
V gene: TRBV2
D gene: TRBD1
clone size: NA
J gene: TRBJ2-7

CDR3 protein: CASSLPPGTSGSEGDTQYF
CDR3 DNA: TGTGCCAGCAGCCTCCCCCCCGGGACTAGCGGGAGTGAAGGAGATACGCAGTATTTT
V gene: TRBV4-2
D gene: TRBD2
clone size: NA
J gene: TRBJ2-3

CDR3 protein: CASSPGFGSNQPQHF
CDR3 DNA: TGTGCCAGCAGCCCAGGGTTTGGCAGCAATCAGCCCCAGCATTTT
V gene: TRBV7-2
D gene: NA
clone size: NA
J gene: TRBJ1-5

CDR3 protein: CASSPDGTGEFQPQHF
CDR3 DNA: TGTGCCAGCTCACCCGACGGGACAGGGGAATTTCAGCCCCAGCATTTT
V gene: TRBV18
D gene: TRBD1
clone size: NA
J gene: TRBJ1-5

CDR3 protein: CASGTSGRGTYEQYF
CDR3 DNA: TGTGCCAGCGGCACCAGCGGGAGGGGTACCTACGAGCAGTACTTC
V gene: TRBV7-6
D gene: TRBD2
clone size: NA
J gene: TRBJ2-7

CDR3 protein: CASSLGWDEKLFF
CDR3 DNA: TGTGCCAGCAGCCTCGGGTGGGATGAAAAACTGTTTTTT
V gene: TRBV5-5
D gene: NA
clone size: NA
J gene: TRBJ1-4

CDR3 protein: CASSSQKTGTSGSEQYF
CDR3 DNA: TGTGCCAGCAGCTCTCAGAAAACCGGGACTAGCGGGAGTGAGCAGTACTTC
V gene: TRBV5-4
D gene: TRBD2
clone size: NA
J gene: TRBJ2-7

CDR3 protein: CASSLEDRANEQFF
CDR3 DNA: TGCGCCAGCAGCCTAGAGGACAGGGCCAATGAGCAGTTCTTC
V gene: TRBV5-1
D gene: TRBD1
clone size: NA
J gene: TRBJ2-1

CDR3 protein: CASRGDGSYEQYF
CDR3 DNA: TGCGCCAGCAGGGGCGACGGCTCCTACGAGCAGTACTTC
V gene: TRBV4-1
D gene: NA
clone size: NA
J gene: TRBJ2-7

CDR3 protein: CASSTATATSSYEQYF
CDR3 DNA: TGTGCCAGCAGCACGGCGACAGCCACGAGCTCCTACGAGCAGTACTTC
V gene: TRBV5-6
D gene: NA
clone size: NA
J gene: TRBJ2-7

CDR3 protein: CASSVLQGGQETQYF
CDR3 DNA: TGTGCCAGCAGCGTATTGCAGGGAGGGCAAGAGACCCAGTACTTC
V gene: TRBV9
D gene: TRBD2
clone size: NA
J gene: TRBJ2-5

CDR3 protein: CASSQTSGGNNEQFF
CDR3 DNA: TGTGCCAGCAGCCAGACTAGCGGGGGGAATAATGAGCAGTTCTTC
V gene: TRBV14
D gene: TRBD2
clone size: few
J gene: TRBJ2-1

CDR3 protein: CASSYGRTGGVEAFF
CDR3 DNA: TGTGCCAGCAGTTACGGAAGGACAGGGGGCGTTGAAGCTTTCTTT
V gene: TRBV6-5
D gene: TRBD1
clone size: NA
J gene: TRBJ1-1

CDR3 protein: CASSVESSGFGDTQYF
CDR3 DNA: TGTGCCAGCAGCGTAGAGTCTAGCGGGTTCGGAGATACGCAGTATTTT
V gene: TRBV9
D gene: TRBD2
clone size: NA
J gene: TRBJ2-3

CDR3 protein: CASSVLEVPTNEKLFF
CDR3 DNA: TGCGCCAGCAGCGTTCTTGAGGTCCCAACTAATGAAAAACTGTTTTTT
V gene: TRBV4-1
D gene: NA
clone size: NA
J gene: TRBJ1-4

CDR3 protein: CASSLRTSGMDTQYF
CDR3 DNA: TGTGCCAGCAGTTTAAGGACTAGCGGGATGGATACGCAGTATTTT
V gene: TRBV27
D gene: TRBD2
clone size: NA
J gene: TRBJ2-3

CDR3 protein: CAPKQERGGCSDTQYF
CDR3 DNA: TGTGCCCCAAAACAGGAAAGGGGGGGGTGTTCCGATACGCAGTATTTT
V gene: TRBV19
D gene: NA
clone size: NA
J gene: TRBJ2-3

CDR3 protein: CASSSSGTAYQETQYF
CDR3 DNA: TGCGCCAGCAGCTCCTCCGGGACTGCGTACCAAGAGACCCAGTACTTC
V gene: TRBV5-1
D gene: NA
clone size: NA
J gene: TRBJ2-5

CDR3 protein: CASSLTRGETQYF
CDR3 DNA: TGTGCCAGCAGCCTCACTCGAGGGGAGACCCAGTACTTC
V gene: TRBV6-5
D gene: NA
clone size: NA
J gene: TRBJ2-5

CDR3 protein: CASSLALSGSSPYNEQFF
CDR3 DNA: TGTGCCAGCAGCTTAGCCCTTAGCGGGAGTTCGCCCTACAATGAGCAGTTCTTC
V gene: TRBV7-6
D gene: TRBD2
clone size: NA
J gene: TRBJ2-1

CDR3 protein: CASSSPRALRQGHEQYF
CDR3 DNA: TGTGCCAGCAGTTCCCCCAGGGCCCTAAGGCAGGGCCACGAGCAGTACTTC
V gene: TRBV28
D gene: NA
clone size: NA
J gene: TRBJ2-7

CDR3 protein: CAISPIGQGLEAFF
CDR3 DNA: TGTGCCATCAGTCCAATAGGACAGGGGCTTGAAGCTTTCTTT
V gene: TRBV10-3
D gene: TRBD1
clone size: NA
J gene: TRBJ1-1

CDR3 protein: CASSYDTRTYEQYF
CDR3 DNA: TGTGCCAGCAGTTACGACACCAGGACCTACGAGCAGTACTTC
V gene: TRBV6-5
D gene: NA
clone size: few
J gene: TRBJ2-7

CDR3 protein: CASSLEAGYEQYF
CDR3 DNA: TGTGCCAGCAGCTTAGAGGCGGGCTACGAGCAGTACTTC
V gene: TRBV11-2
D gene: NA
clone size: NA
J gene: TRBJ2-7

CDR3 protein: CASSPGTGVLGEQYF
CDR3 DNA: TGTGCCAGTAGTCCAGGGACAGGGGTTTTGGGGGAGCAGTACTTC
V gene: TRBV19
D gene: TRBD1
clone size: once
J gene: TRBJ2-7

CDR3 protein: CASSSGQGSGNYGYTF
CDR3 DNA: TGTGCCAGCTCATCAGGACAGGGAAGTGGAAACTATGGCTACACCTTC
V gene: TRBV18
D gene: TRBD1
clone size: NA
J gene: TRBJ1-2

CDR3 protein: CAISGTSGNSNTGELFF
CDR3 DNA: TGTGCCATCAGTGGGACTAGCGGGAACTCGAACACCGGGGAGCTGTTTTTT
V gene: TRBV10-3
D gene: TRBD2
clone size: NA
J gene: TRBJ2-2

CDR3 protein: CSSSLTDTQYF
CDR3 DNA: TGTTCCAGCAGCCTCACAGATACGCAGTATTTT
V gene: TRBV7-9
D gene: NA
clone size: NA
J gene: TRBJ2-3

CDR3 protein: CASSWALLGTGELFF
CDR3 DNA: TGCGCCAGCAGCTGGGCTTTATTGGGCACCGGGGAGCTGTTTTTT
V gene: TRBV5-1
D gene: NA
clone size: NA
J gene: TRBJ2-2

CDR3 protein: CASSLTGSYNEQFF
CDR3 DNA: TGTGCCAGCAGTCTCACCGGGTCATACAATGAGCAGTTCTTC
V gene: TRBV28
D gene: NA
clone size: NA
J gene: TRBJ2-1

CDR3 protein: CASRSTGGASPLHF
CDR3 DNA: TGTGCCAGCAGGAGTACAGGGGGGGCCTCACCCCTCCACTTT
V gene: TRBV28
D gene: TRBD1
clone size: NA
J gene: TRBJ1-6

CDR3 protein: CSARKGGYTF
CDR3 DNA: TGCAGTGCTAGAAAGGGGGGCTACACCTTC
V gene: TRBV20-1
D gene: NA
clone size: NA
J gene: TRBJ1-2

CDR3 protein: CATKGTENTGELFF
CDR3 DNA: TGTGCCACCAAAGGAACAGAGAACACCGGGGAGCTGTTTTTT
V gene: TRBV15
D gene: NA
clone size: NA
J gene: TRBJ2-2

CDR3 protein: CASSLTLYEQYF
CDR3 DNA: TGTGCCAGCAGCTTAACCCTCTACGAGCAGTACTTC
V gene: TRBV7-2
D gene: NA
clone size: NA
J gene: TRBJ2-7

CDR3 protein: CASSLGGDSPLHF
CDR3 DNA: TGTGCCAGCAGCCTAGGAGGGGATTCACCCCTCCACTTT
V gene: TRBV5-6
D gene: NA
clone size: few
J gene: TRBJ1-6

CDR3 protein: CAWSVTSGRHEQYF
CDR3 DNA: TGTGCCTGGAGTGTAACTAGCGGGAGACACGAGCAGTACTTC
V gene: TRBV30
D gene: TRBD2
clone size: NA
J gene: TRBJ2-7

CDR3 protein: CASSSPQLSYEQYF
CDR3 DNA: TGTGCCAGCAGTTCCCCACAGCTTTCCTACGAGCAGTACTTC
V gene: TRBV6-5
D gene: NA
clone size: NA
J gene: TRBJ2-7

CDR3 protein: CSVERVGVLNNEQFF
CDR3 DNA: TGCAGCGTTGAACGGGTCGGAGTCTTGAACAATGAGCAGTTCTTC
V gene: TRBV29-1
D gene: NA
clone size: NA
J gene: TRBJ2-1

CDR3 protein: CAWEPGQGTDTQYF
CDR3 DNA: TGTGCCTGGGAACCGGGACAGGGAACAGATACGCAGTATTTT
V gene: TRBV30
D gene: TRBD1
clone size: NA
J gene: TRBJ2-3

CDR3 protein: CASSLGGGGTDTQYF
CDR3 DNA: TGTGCCAGCAGCTTAGGGGGAGGCGGGACAGATACGCAGTATTTT
V gene: TRBV7-9
D gene: NA
clone size: NA
J gene: TRBJ2-3

CDR3 protein: CASSQRQVPWPQHF
CDR3 DNA: TGTGCCAGCAGCCAGCGGCAGGTCCCGTGGCCCCAGCATTTT
V gene: TRBV5-6
D gene: NA
clone size: few
J gene: TRBJ1-5

CDR3 protein: CAVLSQRGISGNTIYF
CDR3 DNA: TGTGCCGTCCTATCTCAGCGGGGAATCTCTGGAAACACCATATATTTT
V gene: TRBV19
D gene: NA
clone size: NA
J gene: TRBJ1-3

CDR3 protein: CASSLAGTGGDSQHF
CDR3 DNA: TGTGCCAGCAGCTTGGCGGGGACAGGGGGTGATTCCCAGCATTTT
V gene: TRBV5-6
D gene: TRBD1
clone size: NA
J gene: TRBJ1-5

CDR3 protein: CASSQTVAGNTIYF
CDR3 DNA: TGTGCCAGCAGCCAGACAGTCGCCGGAAACACCATATATTTT
V gene: TRBV14
D gene: NA
clone size: NA
J gene: TRBJ1-3

CDR3 protein: CASSLADREQETQYF
CDR3 DNA: TGTGCCAGCAGTTTAGCGGACAGGGAACAAGAGACCCAGTACTTC
V gene: TRBV28
D gene: TRBD1
clone size: NA
J gene: TRBJ2-5

CDR3 protein: CASSRTGNQPQHF
CDR3 DNA: TGTGCCAGCAGCCGGACAGGCAATCAGCCCCAGCATTTT
V gene: TRBV6-5
D gene: NA
clone size: NA
J gene: TRBJ1-5

CDR3 protein: CASSEGQEAFF
CDR3 DNA: TGCGCCAGCAGTGAGGGACAGGAAGCTTTCTTT
V gene: TRBV10-1
D gene: NA
clone size: NA
J gene: TRBJ1-1

CDR3 protein: CASSLGEGTSVAYEQYF
CDR3 DNA: TGTGCCAGCAGCTTAGGGGAGGGGACTAGCGTAGCCTACGAGCAGTACTTC
V gene: TRBV7-2
D gene: TRBD2
clone size: once
J gene: TRBJ2-7

CDR3 protein: CSSRQLTSGGNNEQFF
CDR3 DNA: TGTTCCAGCCGCCAACTGACTAGCGGGGGGAACAATGAGCAGTTCTTC
V gene: TRBV7-9
D gene: TRBD2
clone size: once
J gene: TRBJ2-1

CDR3 protein: CASSSDSIMYNEQFF
CDR3 DNA: TGTGCCAGCAGCTCGGACTCGATAATGTACAATGAGCAGTTCTTC
V gene: TRBV7-9
D gene: NA
clone size: NA
J gene: TRBJ2-1

CDR3 protein: CASAPAGTNYGYTF
CDR3 DNA: TGTGCCTCGGCGCCCGCAGGAACTAACTATGGCTACACCTTC
V gene: TRBV30
D gene: NA
clone size: NA
J gene: TRBJ1-2

CDR3 protein: CASSDIKRVEAFF
CDR3 DNA: TGTGCCAGCAGTGATATCAAGAGGGTTGAAGCTTTCTTT
V gene: TRBV25-1
D gene: NA
clone size: few
J gene: TRBJ1-1

CDR3 protein: CASGLYGSSTDTQYF
CDR3 DNA: TGTGCTAGTGGTTTGTACGGGTCTAGCACAGATACGCAGTATTTT
V gene: TRBV12-5
D gene: NA
clone size: NA
J gene: TRBJ2-3